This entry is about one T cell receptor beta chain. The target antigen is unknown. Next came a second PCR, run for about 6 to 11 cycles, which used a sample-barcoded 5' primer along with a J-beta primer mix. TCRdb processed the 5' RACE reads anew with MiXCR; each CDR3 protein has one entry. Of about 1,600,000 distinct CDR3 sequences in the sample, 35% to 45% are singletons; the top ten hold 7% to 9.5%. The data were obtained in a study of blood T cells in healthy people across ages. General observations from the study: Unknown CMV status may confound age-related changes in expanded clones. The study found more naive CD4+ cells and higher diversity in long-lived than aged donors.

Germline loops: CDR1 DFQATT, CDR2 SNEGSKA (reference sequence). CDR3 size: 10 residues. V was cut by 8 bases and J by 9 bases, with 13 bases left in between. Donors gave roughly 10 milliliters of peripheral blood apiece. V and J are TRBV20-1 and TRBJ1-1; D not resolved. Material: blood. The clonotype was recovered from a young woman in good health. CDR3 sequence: CSPEGRQAFF. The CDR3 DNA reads TGCAGTCCGGAAGGCAGGCAAGCTTTCTTT.